The 8 T cell receptor beta chains reported below all come from one sample, sequenced in a study of shared clonotypes between healthy human individuals. Profiling relied on immunoSEQ multiplex PCR, and the TCRdb table lists in-frame clones only, not all of them. Seen here are about 2.4 million clones, 93% observed once, and the top ten hold about 0.34%. Sequencing was done on a sample of naive CD4+ T cells from PBMCs. Specified subset: CD45RA+ positively selected. The receptors were sampled from a man aged 18 to 30 in good health. Some clones in this sample may be carry-over from other donors' samples.

The chain carries TRBV9 and TRBJ2-1, with TRBD1 matching 9 bases. Germline values: CDR1 SGDLS, CDR2 YYNGEE. V lost 1 base and J lost 10; bases outside the gene matches: 3. The CDR3 sequence is 13 residues long. CDR3 residues: CASSVITGGEQFF. Written as DNA, the CDR3 is TGTGCCAGCAGCGTAATTACAGGGGGCGAGCAGTTCTTC.

V and J are TRBV10-3 and TRBJ1-1, with a weak D call TRBD1 (5 bases). The CDR3 is 13 residues long. The V gene lost 3 bases and the J gene lost 1 base, with 6 bases spanning the gap. CDR1 is ENHRY and CDR2 is SYGVKD in the germline V gene. CDR3 residues: CAISEGENTEAFF. The CDR3, as DNA: TGTGCCATCAGTGAAGGGGAGAACACTGAAGCTTTCTTT.

The rearrangement uses TRBV5-5 and TRBJ2-2, with a weak D call TRBD2 (6 bases). The V gene's germline CDR1 is SGHKS and CDR2 YYEKEE (reference sequence). Trimming removed 0 bases at V and 6 bases at J, with 18 bases between. CDR3 length equals 17 residues. DNA of the CDR3: TGTGCCAGCAGCTTGGCCGTGAGGCAGGAGGGATCCGGGGAGCTGTTTTTT. It encodes CASSLAVRQEGSGELFF. Drawing the rest from reference TRBV5-5 and TRBJ2-2, the complete variable domain is DAGVTQSPTHLIKTRGQQVTLRCSPISGHKSVSWYQQVLGQGPQFIFQYYEKEERGRGNFPDRFSARQFPNYSSELNVNALLLGDSALYLCASSLAVRQEGSGELFFGEGSRLTVL.

As to this clone: Other DNA sequences in the sample encode the same CDR3. V and J are TRBV11-2 and TRBJ2-1; D remains ambiguous. The CDR3 loop spans 15 amino acids. Deletions cut 3 bases from V and 1 base from J, with 10 bases between. In germline, CDR1 is SGHAT, CDR2 FQNNGV. For the CDR3, the DNA is TGTGCCAGCAGCTTCCGCGGTCCTTCCTACAATGAGCAGTTCTTC. Translated, it gives CASSFRGPSYNEQFF. The full variable domain, rest sourced from reference TRBV11-2 and TRBJ2-1, is EAGVAQSPRYKIIEKRQSVAFWCNPISGHATLYWYQQILGQGPKLLIQFQNNGVVDDSQLPKDRFSAERLKGVDSTLKIQPAKLEDSAVYLCASSFRGPSYNEQFFGPGTRLTVL.

V gene TRBV7-2 combines with J gene TRBJ2-1; 11 bases align to TRBD2. Germline CDR1 SGHTA, CDR2 FQGNSA. The trim removed 1 base at V and 10 bases at J, leaving 6 bases unmatched. The length of the CDR3 is 15 residues. CDR3 sequence (DNA): TGTGCCAGCAGCTTAGGTAGCGGGAGGGTCCTAGAGCAGTTCTTC. Encoded protein: CASSLGSGRVLEQFF.

Concerning this clone: At the DNA level, this CDR3 is encoded by other sequences in the same sample as well. The chain uses TRBV5-1 and TRBJ2-3; D ambiguous. V was pared by 1 base and J by 5 bases, with 5 bases between. The germline gives CDR1 SGHRS, CDR2 YFSETQ. CDR3 length: 12 residues. The CDR3, as DNA: TGCGCCAGCAGCTTGAAGGGAGATACGCAGTATTTT. Protein: CASSLKGDTQYF.

This rearrangement joins TRBV4-2 to TRBJ1-1; perhaps TRBD1 as D (5 bases). The CDR3 sequence is 15 residues long. Germline loops: CDR1 LGHNA, CDR2 YNFKEQ. Trimming removed 1 base from V and 5 bases from J, with 14 bases in between. This CDR3 is CASSQVEGRRTEAFF. The CDR3 DNA follows: TGTGCCAGCAGCCAAGTGGAGGGGCGCCGGACTGAAGCTTTCTTT.

The rearrangement joins TRBV5-4 to TRBJ2-1, with D tentatively TRBD2 (6 bases). The V gene's germline CDR1 is SGHNT and CDR2 YYREEE (reference sequence). Trimming pared 5 bases from V and 8 bases from J, leaving 23 bases between. This CDR3 spans 16 amino acids. CDR3 coding DNA: TGTGCCAGCAGTGAACATCCGGGACTCAGGTATGATGAGCAGTTCTTC. It specifies CASSEHPGLRYDEQFF.